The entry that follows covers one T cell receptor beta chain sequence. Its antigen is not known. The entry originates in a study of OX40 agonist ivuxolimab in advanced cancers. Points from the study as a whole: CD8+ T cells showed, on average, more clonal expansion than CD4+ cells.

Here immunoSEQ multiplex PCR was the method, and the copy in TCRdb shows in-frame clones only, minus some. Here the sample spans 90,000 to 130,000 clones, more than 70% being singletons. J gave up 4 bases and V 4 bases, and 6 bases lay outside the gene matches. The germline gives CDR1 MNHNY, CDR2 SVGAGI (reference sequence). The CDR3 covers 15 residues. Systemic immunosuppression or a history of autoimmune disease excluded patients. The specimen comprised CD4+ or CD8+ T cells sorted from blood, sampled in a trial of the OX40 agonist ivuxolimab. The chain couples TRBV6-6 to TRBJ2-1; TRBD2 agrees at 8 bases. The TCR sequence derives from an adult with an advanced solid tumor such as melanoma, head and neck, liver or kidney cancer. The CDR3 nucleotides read TGTGCCAGCAGTTCCCTAGCGGGCGGATACAATGAGCAGTTCTTC. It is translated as CASSSLAGGYNEQFF.